This T cell receptor beta chain appears in the sequencing data of a study of tissue T cells after allogeneic stem cell transplantation. Study as a whole: Graft-versus-host disease patients received grafts, several unmodified and three CD34-selected to deplete T cells. All graft-versus-host disease patients had gastrointestinal involvement and received several lines of directed therapy. Recipient PBMCs from before transplant existed for roughly five GVHD patients.

Clones were sequenced by immunoSEQ multiplex PCR, and TCRdb holds only the in-frame ones, with some missing. The sample contains around 28,000 clones, around 86% of which appear only once. From germline, CDR1 is MNHEY and CDR2 SMNVEV (reference sequence). V lost 6 bases to trimming and J lost 4 bases; unmatched junction nucleotides: 11. CDR3 length: 15 amino acids. This material consisted of blood, taken before transplantation. The J gene is TRBJ1-1, the V gene TRBV27, with 7 bases that match TRBD1. The receptor was derived from a woman aged 18-50 years who later had graft-versus-host disease after an allogeneic stem cell transplant. The CDR3 region is CASSLQGLGGTEAFF. In nucleotides, the CDR3 is TGTGCCAGCAGCCTACAGGGGCTCGGGGGCACTGAAGCTTTCTTT.